This TCR beta chain was identified in a study of shared clonotypes between healthy human individuals. The naive CD8 fraction comprised CD45RO-negative cells positively selected for CCR7 and excluded terminally differentiated effector memory CD45RA+ cells. Healthy HIV-negative adults with no recent acute infections or vaccinations were recruited as donors. Looked up from germline, CDR1 is MDHEN and CDR2 is SYDVKM. The length of the CDR3 is 13 residues. The J segment lost 6 bases and the V segment lost 3 bases, leaving 2 bases of the junction unmatched. Clones were read by immunoSEQ multiplex PCR, and TCRdb kept only the in-frame ones, dropping some. This sample has millions of clones; about 93% occur once, and the top ten carry around 1.7%.

This TCR derives from a man younger than 30 in good health. Some clones in this sample may be carry-over from other donors' samples. This chain joins TRBV28 and TRBJ1-2; 9 bases line up with TRBD1. The sequencing input was naive CD8+ T cells from PBMCs. In DNA form, the CDR3 reads TGTGCCAGCAGTTTTTGGACAGGGGATGGCTACACCTTC. Its protein product is CASSFWTGDGYTF.